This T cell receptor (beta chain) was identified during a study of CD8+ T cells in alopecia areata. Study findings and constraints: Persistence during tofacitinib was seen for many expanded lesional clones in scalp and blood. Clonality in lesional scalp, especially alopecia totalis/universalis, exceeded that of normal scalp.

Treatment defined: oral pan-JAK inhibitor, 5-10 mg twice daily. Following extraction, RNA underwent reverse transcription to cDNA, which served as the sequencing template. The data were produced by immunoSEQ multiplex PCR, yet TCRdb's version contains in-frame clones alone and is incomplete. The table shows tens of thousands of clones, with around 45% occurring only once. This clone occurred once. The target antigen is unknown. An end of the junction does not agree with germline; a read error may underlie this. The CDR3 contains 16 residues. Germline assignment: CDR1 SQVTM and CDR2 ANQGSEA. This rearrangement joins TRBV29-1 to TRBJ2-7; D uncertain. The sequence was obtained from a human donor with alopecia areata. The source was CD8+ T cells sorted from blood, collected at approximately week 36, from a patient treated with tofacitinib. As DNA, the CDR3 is TGCAGCGCCGTAGTCCCGAACGAGGTCGCCTCCCACGAGCAGTACTTC. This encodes CSAVVPNEVASHEQYF.